This T cell receptor (beta chain) was captured by sequencing in a study of T cell repertoires in cytomegalovirus infection. Overall study: Matching HLA type and CMV infection were both indicated by public TCR beta signatures. Study-level findings and limits: Clonotypes of TCR beta that were HLA-C-restricted and CMV-specific dominated the ex vivo response. The study identified carriers of CMV plus the relevant HLA from cumulative public TCR beta family frequency.

This CDR3 spans 17 amino acids. J lost 1 base, V lost 6 bases, and 9 bases had no gene match. This clonotype was found many times. The antigen is undetermined. One entry per CDR3 protein, called by TCRdb with MiXCR from the reads. The table lists about 51,000 distinct CDR3 sequences, around 18% of them singletons. The sequencing here drew on CD8+ T cells from cultured PBMCs, taken from culture after CMV antigen stimulation. The V call is TRBV12-3 or TRBV12-4, the J call TRBJ2-6, with 7 nucleotides matching TRBD2. The TCR was taken from a human donor in good health (CMV status not recorded). Some clones in this sample may be carry-over from other donors' samples. The CDR3 sequence: CASRALAAGSGANVLTF. The CDR3 region has the DNA TGTGCCAGCAGGGCCCTAGCGGCCGGGTCTGGGGCCAACGTCCTGACTTTC.